The clone carrying this TCR beta chain was seen at least ten times. Stable hyperthyroidism denotes an absence of ophthalmopathy throughout 18 months of follow-up. Amplified TCR beta CDR3 regions were obtained using RNA transcripts as template. Second-round multiplex PCR came after a first-round RT-PCR that employed HTBI primers. TCRdb independently ran MiXCR on the multiplex PCR reads; one entry per CDR3 protein. The data hold 350,000 to 450,000 distinct CDR3 sequences, with approximately 21% observed a single time. The data are from a study of Graves' ophthalmopathy and Graves' hyperthyroidism. Turning to the study itself: Peripheral blood sampling occurred at initial diagnosis, before any treatment.

This sequence originates from a woman under 30 with stable Graves' hyperthyroidism. The sample was peripheral blood.

CDR3 sequence (DNA): TGTGCCAGCAGCAGCGGGACTAGCGGGAGGGCCCCGCGAAGGTACGAGCAGTACTTC. Translation gives CASSSGTSGRAPRRYEQYF. The V and J genes are TRBV7-8 and TRBJ2-7, with TRBD2 matching 16 bases. Germline V gene lookup returns CDR1 SGHVS and CDR2 FQNEAQ. V lost 5 bases, J lost 4 bases, and 14 bases stayed unmatched. This CDR3 region has 19 residues.